This T cell receptor beta chain stems from a study of PD-1 blockade in classical Hodgkin lymphoma. The V end was cut by 0 bases, the J end by 2 bases, with 11 bases between. CDR3 length: 15 residues. Per the germline V gene, CDR1 is SGHDT and CDR2 is YYEEEE. The time point denotes: cycle 4 day 1 (C4D1), after less than 7 weeks of nivolumab. Every patient had relapsed following autologous stem cell transplantation, and cohorts differed in brentuximab vedotin exposure. Generated by immunoSEQ multiplex PCR, the TCRdb table keeps only in-frame clones and is missing some. The sample comprises just over 20,000 clones, 70% to 85% of which are singletons, and around 21% rests with the top ten. Turning to this clone: What it binds is not known.

Regarding the study as a whole: By C4D1, CD4+ diversity increased significantly, especially in complete responders. Those patients who began receiving nivolumab less than 1 year after ASCT had lower diversity, and they were excluded.

The TCR sequence derives from a human donor with classical Hodgkin lymphoma. The rearrangement joins TRBV5-6 to TRBJ1-1, with a tentative D call TRBD1 (5 bases). This sample comprised peripheral blood mononuclear cells (PBMCs), obtained before the fourth cycle of nivolumab. CDR3 amino acids: CASSLVGGGNTEAFF. CDR3 in DNA: TGTGCCAGCAGCTTGGTGGGGGGAGGCAACACTGAAGCTTTCTTT.